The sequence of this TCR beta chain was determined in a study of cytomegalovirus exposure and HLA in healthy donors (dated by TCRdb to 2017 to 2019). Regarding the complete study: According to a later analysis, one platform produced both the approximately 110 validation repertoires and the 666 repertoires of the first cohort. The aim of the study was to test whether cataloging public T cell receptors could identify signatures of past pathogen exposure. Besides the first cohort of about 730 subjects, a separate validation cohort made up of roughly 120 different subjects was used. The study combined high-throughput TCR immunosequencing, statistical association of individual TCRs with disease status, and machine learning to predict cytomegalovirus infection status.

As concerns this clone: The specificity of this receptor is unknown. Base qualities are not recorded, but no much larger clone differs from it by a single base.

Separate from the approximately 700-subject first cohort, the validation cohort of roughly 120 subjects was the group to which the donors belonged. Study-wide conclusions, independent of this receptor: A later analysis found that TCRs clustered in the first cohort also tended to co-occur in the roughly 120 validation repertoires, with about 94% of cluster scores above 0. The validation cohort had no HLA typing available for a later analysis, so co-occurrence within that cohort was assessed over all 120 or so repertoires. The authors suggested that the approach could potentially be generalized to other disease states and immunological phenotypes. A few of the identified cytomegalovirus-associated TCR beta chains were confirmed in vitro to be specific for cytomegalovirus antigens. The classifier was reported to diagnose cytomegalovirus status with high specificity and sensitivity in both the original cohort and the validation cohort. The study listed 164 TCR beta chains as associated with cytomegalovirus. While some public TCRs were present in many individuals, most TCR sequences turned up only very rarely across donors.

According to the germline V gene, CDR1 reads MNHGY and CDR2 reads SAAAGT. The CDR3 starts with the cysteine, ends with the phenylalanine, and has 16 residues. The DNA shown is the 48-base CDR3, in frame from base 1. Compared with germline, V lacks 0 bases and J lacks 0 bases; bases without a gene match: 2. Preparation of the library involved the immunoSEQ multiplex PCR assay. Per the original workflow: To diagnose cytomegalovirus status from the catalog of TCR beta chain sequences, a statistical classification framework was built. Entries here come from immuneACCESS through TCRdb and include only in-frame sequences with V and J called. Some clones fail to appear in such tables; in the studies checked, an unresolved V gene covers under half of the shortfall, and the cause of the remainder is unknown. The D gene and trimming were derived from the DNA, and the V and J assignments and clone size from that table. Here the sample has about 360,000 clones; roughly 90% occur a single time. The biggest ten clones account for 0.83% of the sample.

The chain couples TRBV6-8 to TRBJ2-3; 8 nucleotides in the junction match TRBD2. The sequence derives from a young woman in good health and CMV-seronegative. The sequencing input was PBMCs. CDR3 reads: CASSYSPSGSTDTQYF. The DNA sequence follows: TGTGCCAGCAGTTACTCGCCTAGCGGGAGCACAGATACGCAGTATTTT.